This T cell receptor (beta chain) appears in the sequencing data of a study of CD4 T cells in relation to SARS-CoV-2 and coronaviruses. Study as a whole: After roughly 11 days of antigen culture, PBMC TCR beta CDR3s were sequenced.

Comment on this clone: Its antigen is undetermined.

There are 13 residues in the CDR3. V lost 7 bases and J lost 12, with 19 bases in between. Looked up from germline, CDR1 is ENHRY and CDR2 is SYGVKD. Profiled with immunoSEQ multiplex PCR; TCRdb holds only in-frame clones, not every one. The sample shows about 20,000 clones, 60% to 80% of them seen only once. The unexposed donors gave CD4+ T cells in about 2011-2019, prior to COVID-19. The cells were cultured for under 13 days before CD4+ T cells were isolated. The chain recombines TRBV10-3 with TRBJ2-1, with D perhaps TRBD2 (5 bases). The sequenced material came from CD4+ T cells from PBMCs, cultured in vitro. The TCR sequence derives from a human donor in good health. DNA of the CDR3: TGTGCCATCAAGGAGGACTTAGAGGTTGGGCAGTTCTTC. As protein: CAIKEDLEVGQFF.